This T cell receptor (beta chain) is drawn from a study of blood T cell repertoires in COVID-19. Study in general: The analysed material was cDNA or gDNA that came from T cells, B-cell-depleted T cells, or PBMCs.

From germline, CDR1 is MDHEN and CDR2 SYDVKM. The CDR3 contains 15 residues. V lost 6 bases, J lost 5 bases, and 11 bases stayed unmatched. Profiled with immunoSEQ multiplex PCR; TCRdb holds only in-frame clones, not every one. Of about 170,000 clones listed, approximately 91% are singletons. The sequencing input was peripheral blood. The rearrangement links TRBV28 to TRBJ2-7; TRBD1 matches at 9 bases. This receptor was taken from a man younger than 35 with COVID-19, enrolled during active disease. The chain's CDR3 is CASSPTGTGRHEQYF. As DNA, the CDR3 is TGTGCCAGCAGCCCCACCGGGACAGGGAGACACGAGCAGTACTTC.